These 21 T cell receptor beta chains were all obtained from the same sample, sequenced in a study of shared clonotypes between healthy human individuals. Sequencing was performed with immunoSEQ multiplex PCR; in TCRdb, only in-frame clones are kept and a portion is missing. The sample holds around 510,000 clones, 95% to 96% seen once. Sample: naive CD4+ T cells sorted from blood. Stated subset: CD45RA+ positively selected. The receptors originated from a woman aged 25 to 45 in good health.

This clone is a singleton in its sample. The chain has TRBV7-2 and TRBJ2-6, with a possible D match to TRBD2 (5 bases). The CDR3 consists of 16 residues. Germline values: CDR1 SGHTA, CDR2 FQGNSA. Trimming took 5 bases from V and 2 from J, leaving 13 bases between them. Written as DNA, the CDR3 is TGTGCCAGCAGCGAGGCTAGCTCTCCTGGGGCCAACGTCCTGACTTTC. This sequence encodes CASSEASSPGANVLTF.

CDR3 residues: CASSEKGSSGASSYEQYF. CDR3 coding DNA: TGTGCCAGCAGCGAAAAGGGCTCAAGCGGGGCGAGCTCCTACGAGCAGTACTTC. The chain carries TRBV2 and TRBJ2-7, with 7 bases matching TRBD2. V was pared by 6 bases and J by 0 bases, with 17 bases of the junction left unmatched. Per the germline V gene, CDR1 is SNHLY and CDR2 is FYNNEI. The CDR3 length is 18 residues.

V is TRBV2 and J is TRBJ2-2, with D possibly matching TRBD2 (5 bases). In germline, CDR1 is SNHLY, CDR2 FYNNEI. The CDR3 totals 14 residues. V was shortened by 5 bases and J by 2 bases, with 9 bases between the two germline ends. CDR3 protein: CASSLSENTGELFF. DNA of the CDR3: TGTGCCAGCAGTCTTAGCGAAAACACCGGGGAGCTGTTTTTT.

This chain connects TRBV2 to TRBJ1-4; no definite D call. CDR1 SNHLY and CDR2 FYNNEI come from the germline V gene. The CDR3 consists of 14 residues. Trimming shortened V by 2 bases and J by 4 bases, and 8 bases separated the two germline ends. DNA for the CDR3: TGTGCCAGCAGTGAAAACAGCTTTAATGAAAAACTGTTTTTT. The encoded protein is CASSENSFNEKLFF.

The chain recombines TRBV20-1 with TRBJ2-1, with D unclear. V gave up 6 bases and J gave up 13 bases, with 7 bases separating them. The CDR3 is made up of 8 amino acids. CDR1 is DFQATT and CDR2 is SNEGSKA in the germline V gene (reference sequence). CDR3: CSAHGQFF. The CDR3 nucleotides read TGCAGTGCCCATGGCCAGTTCTTC.

In DNA, the CDR3 is TGTGCCAGCAGGCCGGGAATTGAGACGGAGACCCAGTACTTC. Amino acid sequence: CASRPGIETETQYF. This chain uses TRBV6-6 with TRBJ2-5; weak D call: TRBD2 (5 bases). The CDR3 contains 14 residues. Germline V gives CDR1 MNHNY, CDR2 SVGAGI (reference sequence). V lost 6 bases and J lost 5, with 16 bases in between.

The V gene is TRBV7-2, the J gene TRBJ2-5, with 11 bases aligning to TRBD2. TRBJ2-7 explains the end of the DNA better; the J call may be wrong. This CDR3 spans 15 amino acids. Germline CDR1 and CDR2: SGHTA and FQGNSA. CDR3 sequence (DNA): TGTGCCAGCAGGACTAGCGGGATAGGCTCCTACGAGCAGTACTTC. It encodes CASRTSGIGSYEQYF.

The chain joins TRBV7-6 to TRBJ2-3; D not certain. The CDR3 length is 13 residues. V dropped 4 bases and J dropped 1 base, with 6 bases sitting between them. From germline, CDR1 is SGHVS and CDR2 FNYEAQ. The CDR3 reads CASSSIGTDTQYF. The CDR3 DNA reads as TGTGCCAGCAGCTCAATTGGCACAGATACGCAGTATTTT. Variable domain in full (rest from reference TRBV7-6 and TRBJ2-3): GAGVSQSPRYKVTKRGQDVALRCDPISGHVSLYWYRQALGQGPEFLTYFNYEAQQDKSGLPNDRFSAERPEGSISTLTIQRTEQRDSAMYRCASSSIGTDTQYFGPGTRLTVL.

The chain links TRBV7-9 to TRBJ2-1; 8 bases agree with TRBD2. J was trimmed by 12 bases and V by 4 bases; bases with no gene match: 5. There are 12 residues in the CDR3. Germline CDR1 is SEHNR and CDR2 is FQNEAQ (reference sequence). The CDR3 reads CASSSRTSRQFF. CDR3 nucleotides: TGTGCCAGCAGCTCGAGGACTAGCCGGCAGTTCTTC.

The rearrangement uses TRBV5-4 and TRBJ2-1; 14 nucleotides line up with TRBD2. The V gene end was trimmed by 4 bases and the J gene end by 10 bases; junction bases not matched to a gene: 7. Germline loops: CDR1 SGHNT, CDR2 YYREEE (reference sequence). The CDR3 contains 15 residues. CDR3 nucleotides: TGTGCCAGCAGCCCGGGACTAGCGGGAGCTCGGGAGCAGTTCTTC. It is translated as CASSPGLAGAREQFF.

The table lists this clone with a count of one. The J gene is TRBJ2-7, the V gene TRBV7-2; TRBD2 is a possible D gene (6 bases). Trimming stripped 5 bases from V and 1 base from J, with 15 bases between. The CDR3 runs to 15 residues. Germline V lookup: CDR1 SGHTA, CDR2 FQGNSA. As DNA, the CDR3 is TGTGCCAGCAGCCGTACTAGCCGTCTTTCCTACGAGCAGTACTTC. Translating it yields CASSRTSRLSYEQYF.

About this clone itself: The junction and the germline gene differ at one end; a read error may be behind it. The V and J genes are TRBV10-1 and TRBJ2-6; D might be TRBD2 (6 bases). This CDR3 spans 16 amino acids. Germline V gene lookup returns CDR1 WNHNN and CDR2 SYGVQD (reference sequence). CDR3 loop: CASSEGGHSGANVLTF. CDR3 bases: TGCGCCAGCAGTGAGGGAGGGCACTCTGGGGCCAACGTTCTGACTTTC.

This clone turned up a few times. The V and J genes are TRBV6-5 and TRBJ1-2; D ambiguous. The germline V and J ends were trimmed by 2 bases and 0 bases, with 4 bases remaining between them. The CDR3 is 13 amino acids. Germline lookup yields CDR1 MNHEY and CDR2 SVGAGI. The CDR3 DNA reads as TGTGCCAGCAGTTACGAGACTAACTATGGCTACACCTTC. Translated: CASSYETNYGYTF.

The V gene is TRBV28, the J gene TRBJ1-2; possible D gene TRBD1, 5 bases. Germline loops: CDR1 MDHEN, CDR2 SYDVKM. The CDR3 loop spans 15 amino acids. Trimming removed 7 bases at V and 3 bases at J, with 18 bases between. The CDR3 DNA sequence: TGTGCCAGCACCGGGGGGAACTTTGTCGACTATGGCTACACCTTC. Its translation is CASTGGNFVDYGYTF.

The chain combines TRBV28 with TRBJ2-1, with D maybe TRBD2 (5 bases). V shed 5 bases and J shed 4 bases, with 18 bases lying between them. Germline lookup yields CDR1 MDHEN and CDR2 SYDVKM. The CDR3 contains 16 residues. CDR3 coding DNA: TGTGCCAGCAGTCCCCTCCAAGCGGAAGGGTACAATGAGCAGTTCTTC. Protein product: CASSPLQAEGYNEQFF.

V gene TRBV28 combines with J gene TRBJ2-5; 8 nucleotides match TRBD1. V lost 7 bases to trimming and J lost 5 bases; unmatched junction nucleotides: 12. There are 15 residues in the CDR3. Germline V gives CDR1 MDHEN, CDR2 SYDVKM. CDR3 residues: CASTTRGQVQETQYF. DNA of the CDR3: TGTGCCAGCACCACTAGGGGACAGGTTCAGGAGACCCAGTACTTC. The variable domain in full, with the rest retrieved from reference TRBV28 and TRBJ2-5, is DVKVTQSSRYLVKRTGEKVFLECVQDMDHENMFWYRQDPGLGLRLIYFSYDVKMKEKGDIPEGYSVSREKKERFSLILESASTNQTSMYLCASTTRGQVQETQYFGPGTRLLVL.

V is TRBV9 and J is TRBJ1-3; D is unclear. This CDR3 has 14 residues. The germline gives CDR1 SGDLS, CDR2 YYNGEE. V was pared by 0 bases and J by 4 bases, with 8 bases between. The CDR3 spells CASSVDVGGNTIYF. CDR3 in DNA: TGTGCCAGCAGCGTAGACGTAGGGGGAAACACCATATATTTT.

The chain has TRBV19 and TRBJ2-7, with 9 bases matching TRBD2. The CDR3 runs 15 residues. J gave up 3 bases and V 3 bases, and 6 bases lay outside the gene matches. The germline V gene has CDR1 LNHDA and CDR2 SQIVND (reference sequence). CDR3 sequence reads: CASSIGAGGLYEQYF. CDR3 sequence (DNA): TGTGCCAGTAGTATTGGAGCGGGAGGCCTCTACGAGCAGTACTTC. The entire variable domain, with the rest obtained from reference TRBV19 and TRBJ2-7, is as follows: DGGITQSPKYLFRKEGQNVTLSCEQNLNHDAMYWYRQDPGQGLRLIYYSQIVNDFQKGDIAEGYSVSREKKESFPLTVTSAQKNPTAFYLCASSIGAGGLYEQYFGPGTRLTVT.

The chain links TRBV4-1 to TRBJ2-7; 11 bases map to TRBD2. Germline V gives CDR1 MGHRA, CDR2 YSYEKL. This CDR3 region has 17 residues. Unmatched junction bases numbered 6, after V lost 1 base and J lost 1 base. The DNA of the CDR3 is TGCGCCAGCAGCCAAGGCCTAGCGGGAGGAAGATCCTACGAGCAGTACTTC. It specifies CASSQGLAGGRSYEQYF.

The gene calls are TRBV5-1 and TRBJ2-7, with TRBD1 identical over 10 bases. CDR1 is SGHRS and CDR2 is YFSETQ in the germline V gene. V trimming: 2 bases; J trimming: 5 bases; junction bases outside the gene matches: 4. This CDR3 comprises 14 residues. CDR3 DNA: TGCGCCAGCAGCTTACCGGGACAGGGGAACGAGCAGTACTTC. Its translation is CASSLPGQGNEQYF. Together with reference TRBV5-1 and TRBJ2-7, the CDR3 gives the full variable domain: KAGVTQTPRYLIKTRGQQVTLSCSPISGHRSVSWYQQTPGQGLQFLFEYFSETQRNKGNFPGRFSGRQFSNSRSEMNVSTLELGDSALYLCASSLPGQGNEQYFGPGTRLTVT.

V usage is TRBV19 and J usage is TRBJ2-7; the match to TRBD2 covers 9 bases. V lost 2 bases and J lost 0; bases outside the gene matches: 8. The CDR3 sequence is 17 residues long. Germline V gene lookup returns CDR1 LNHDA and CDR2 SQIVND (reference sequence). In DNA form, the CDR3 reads TGTGCCAGTAGTATAACGGCTAGCGGGACCTTCTCCTACGAGCAGTACTTC. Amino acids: CASSITASGTFSYEQYF.